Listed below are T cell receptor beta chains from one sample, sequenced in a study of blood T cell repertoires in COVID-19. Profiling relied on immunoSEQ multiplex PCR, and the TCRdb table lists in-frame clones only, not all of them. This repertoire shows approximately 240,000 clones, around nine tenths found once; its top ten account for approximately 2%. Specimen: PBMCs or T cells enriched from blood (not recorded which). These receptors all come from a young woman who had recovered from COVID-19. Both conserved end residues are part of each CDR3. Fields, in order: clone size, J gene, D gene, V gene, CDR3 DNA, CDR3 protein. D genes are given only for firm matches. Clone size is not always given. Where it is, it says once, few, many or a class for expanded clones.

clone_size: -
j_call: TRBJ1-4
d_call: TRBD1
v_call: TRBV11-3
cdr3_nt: TGTGCCAGCAGCCCCCGACAGGGTGAGGATGAAAAACTGTTTTTT
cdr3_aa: CASSPRQGEDEKLFF

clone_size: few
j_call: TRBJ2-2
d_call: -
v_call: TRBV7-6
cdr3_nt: TGTGCCAGCAGCTTAGGCGGGGACTCCCGCACCGGGGAGCTGTTTTTT
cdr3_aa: CASSLGGDSRTGELFF

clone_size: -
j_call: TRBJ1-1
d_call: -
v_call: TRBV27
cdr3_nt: TGTGCCAGCAGTTCCCAGGGGTTCTCTGAAGCTTTCTTT
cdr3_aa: CASSSQGFSEAFF

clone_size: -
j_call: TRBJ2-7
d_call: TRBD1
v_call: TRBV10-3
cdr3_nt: TGTGCCATCAGGGGGACAGGGGACTACGAGCAGTACTTC
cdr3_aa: CAIRGTGDYEQYF

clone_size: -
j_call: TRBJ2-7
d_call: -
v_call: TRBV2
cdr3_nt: TGTGCCAGCAGTGAAGGTTTGCAGGTCTACGAGCAGTACTTC
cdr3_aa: CASSEGLQVYEQYF

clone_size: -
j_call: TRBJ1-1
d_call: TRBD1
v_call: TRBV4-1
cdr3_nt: TGCGCCAGCAGCCCGGGACAGGGGGCCACTGAAGCTTTCTTT
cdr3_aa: CASSPGQGATEAFF

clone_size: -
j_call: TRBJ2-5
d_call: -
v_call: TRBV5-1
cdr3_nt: TGCGCCAGCAGCTTGGGGGCGCAGGGGTACCAAGAGACCCAGTACTTC
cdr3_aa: CASSLGAQGYQETQYF

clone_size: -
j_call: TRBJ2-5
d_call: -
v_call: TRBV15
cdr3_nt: TGTGCCACCAGCAGAGGATCCCCTCAGCGGAGAGAGACCCAGTACTTC
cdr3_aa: CATSRGSPQRRETQYF

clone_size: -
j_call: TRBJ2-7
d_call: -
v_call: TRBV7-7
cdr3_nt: TGTGCTAGCAGCTTAGCGGTGCGACAGGCCTACGAGCAGTACTTC
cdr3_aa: CASSLAVRQAYEQYF

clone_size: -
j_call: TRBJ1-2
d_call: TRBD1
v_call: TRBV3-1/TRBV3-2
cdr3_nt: TGTGCCAGCAGCCAAAGACAGGGGACGGGTGGCTACACCTTC
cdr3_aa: CASSQRQGTGGYTF

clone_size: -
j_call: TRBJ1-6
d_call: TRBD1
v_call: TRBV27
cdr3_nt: TGTGCCAGCACCAGGGGGAATTCACCCCTCCACTTT
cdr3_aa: CASTRGNSPLHF

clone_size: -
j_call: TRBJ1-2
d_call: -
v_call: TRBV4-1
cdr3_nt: TGCGCCAGCAGCCAAGGCCAAGGGGTTAACTATGGCTACACCTTC
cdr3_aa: CASSQGQGVNYGYTF

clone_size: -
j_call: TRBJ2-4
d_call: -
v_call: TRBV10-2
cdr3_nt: TGCGCCAGCAGTGAGATCCGATACCAACTAGCCAAAAACATTCAGTACTTC
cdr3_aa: CASSEIRYQLAKNIQYF

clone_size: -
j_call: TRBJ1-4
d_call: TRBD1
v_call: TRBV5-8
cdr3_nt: TGTGCCAGCAGCAAGGACAGGGCATGGGATTTTGAAAAACTGTTTTTT
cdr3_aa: CASSKDRAWDFEKLFF

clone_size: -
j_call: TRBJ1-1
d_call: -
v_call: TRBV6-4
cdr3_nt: TGTGCCAGCAGTCCCGACAGCGAGAACACTGAAGCTTTCTTT
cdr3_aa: CASSPDSENTEAFF

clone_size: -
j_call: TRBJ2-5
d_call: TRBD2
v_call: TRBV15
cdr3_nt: TGTGCCACCAGCGGAGGAGCGGGAGTTTACCAAGAGACCCAGTACTTC
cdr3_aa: CATSGGAGVYQETQYF

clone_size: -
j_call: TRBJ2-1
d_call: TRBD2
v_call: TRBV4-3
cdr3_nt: TGCGCCAGCAGCCAATCTAGCGGGGGGCCAAATGAGCAGTTCTTC
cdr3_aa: CASSQSSGGPNEQFF

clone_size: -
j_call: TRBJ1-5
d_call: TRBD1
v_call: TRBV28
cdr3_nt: TGTGCCAGCAGCCCCGGACAGGGTGACCAGCCCCAGCATTTT
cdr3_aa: CASSPGQGDQPQHF

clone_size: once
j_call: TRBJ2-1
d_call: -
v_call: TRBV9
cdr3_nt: TGTGCCAGCAGCGTAGTCATGGCAGGTGAGCAGTTCTTC
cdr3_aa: CASSVVMAGEQFF

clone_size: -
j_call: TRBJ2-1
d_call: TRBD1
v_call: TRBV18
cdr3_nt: TGTGCCAGCTCACCTATGCAGGGACAGTTCAATGAGCAGTTCTTC
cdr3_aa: CASSPMQGQFNEQFF

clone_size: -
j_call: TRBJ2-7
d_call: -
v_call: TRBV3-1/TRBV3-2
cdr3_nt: TGTGCCAGCAGCCAAGGACCGGCCCACTACTACGAGCAGTACTTC
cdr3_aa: CASSQGPAHYYEQYF

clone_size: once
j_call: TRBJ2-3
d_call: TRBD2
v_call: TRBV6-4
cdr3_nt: TGTGCCAGCAGTGATTCGACTAGCGGGAGTGATACGCAGTATTTT
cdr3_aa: CASSDSTSGSDTQYF

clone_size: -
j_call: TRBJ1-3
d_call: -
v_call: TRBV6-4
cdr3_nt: TGTGCCAGCAGTGACCGCTCTGGAAACACCATATATTTT
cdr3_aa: CASSDRSGNTIYF

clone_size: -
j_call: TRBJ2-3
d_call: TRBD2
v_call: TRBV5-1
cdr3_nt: TGCGCCAGCAGCTCGGGAACTGACTTGCGGGAGTATGCGCAGTATTTT
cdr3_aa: CASSSGTDLREYAQYF

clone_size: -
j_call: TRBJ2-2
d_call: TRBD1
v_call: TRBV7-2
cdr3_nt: TGTGCCAGCAGCCCAAAGGACAGGGGGAACACCGGGGAGCTGTTTTTT
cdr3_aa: CASSPKDRGNTGELFF

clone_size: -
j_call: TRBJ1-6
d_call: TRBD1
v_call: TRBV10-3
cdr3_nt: TGTGCCACGGGACAGAATAATTCACCCCTCCACTTT
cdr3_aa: CATGQNNSPLHF

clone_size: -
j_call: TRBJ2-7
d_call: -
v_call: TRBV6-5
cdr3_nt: TGTGCCAGCAGTTCGAGCCGCTACGAGCAGTACTTC
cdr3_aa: CASSSSRYEQYF

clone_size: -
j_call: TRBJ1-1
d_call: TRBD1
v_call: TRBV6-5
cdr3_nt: TGTGCCAGCAGTTCCCCGGACAGGGGTGTGTCTGAAGCTTTCTTT
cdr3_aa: CASSSPDRGVSEAFF

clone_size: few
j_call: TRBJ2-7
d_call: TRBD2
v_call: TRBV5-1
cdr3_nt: TGCGCCAGCAGCTCATCTTTAGCGGGAGGGACCCACGAGCAGTACTTC
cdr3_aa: CASSSSLAGGTHEQYF

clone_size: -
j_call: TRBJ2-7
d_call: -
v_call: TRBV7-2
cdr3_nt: TGTGCCAGCAGCTTTAGCCGGCCGTACGAGCAGTACTTC
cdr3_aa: CASSFSRPYEQYF

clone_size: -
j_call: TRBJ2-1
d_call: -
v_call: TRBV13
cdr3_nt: TGTGCCAGCAGCTTAGAATTTTTCAGGATCAATGAGCAGTTCTTC
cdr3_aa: CASSLEFFRINEQFF